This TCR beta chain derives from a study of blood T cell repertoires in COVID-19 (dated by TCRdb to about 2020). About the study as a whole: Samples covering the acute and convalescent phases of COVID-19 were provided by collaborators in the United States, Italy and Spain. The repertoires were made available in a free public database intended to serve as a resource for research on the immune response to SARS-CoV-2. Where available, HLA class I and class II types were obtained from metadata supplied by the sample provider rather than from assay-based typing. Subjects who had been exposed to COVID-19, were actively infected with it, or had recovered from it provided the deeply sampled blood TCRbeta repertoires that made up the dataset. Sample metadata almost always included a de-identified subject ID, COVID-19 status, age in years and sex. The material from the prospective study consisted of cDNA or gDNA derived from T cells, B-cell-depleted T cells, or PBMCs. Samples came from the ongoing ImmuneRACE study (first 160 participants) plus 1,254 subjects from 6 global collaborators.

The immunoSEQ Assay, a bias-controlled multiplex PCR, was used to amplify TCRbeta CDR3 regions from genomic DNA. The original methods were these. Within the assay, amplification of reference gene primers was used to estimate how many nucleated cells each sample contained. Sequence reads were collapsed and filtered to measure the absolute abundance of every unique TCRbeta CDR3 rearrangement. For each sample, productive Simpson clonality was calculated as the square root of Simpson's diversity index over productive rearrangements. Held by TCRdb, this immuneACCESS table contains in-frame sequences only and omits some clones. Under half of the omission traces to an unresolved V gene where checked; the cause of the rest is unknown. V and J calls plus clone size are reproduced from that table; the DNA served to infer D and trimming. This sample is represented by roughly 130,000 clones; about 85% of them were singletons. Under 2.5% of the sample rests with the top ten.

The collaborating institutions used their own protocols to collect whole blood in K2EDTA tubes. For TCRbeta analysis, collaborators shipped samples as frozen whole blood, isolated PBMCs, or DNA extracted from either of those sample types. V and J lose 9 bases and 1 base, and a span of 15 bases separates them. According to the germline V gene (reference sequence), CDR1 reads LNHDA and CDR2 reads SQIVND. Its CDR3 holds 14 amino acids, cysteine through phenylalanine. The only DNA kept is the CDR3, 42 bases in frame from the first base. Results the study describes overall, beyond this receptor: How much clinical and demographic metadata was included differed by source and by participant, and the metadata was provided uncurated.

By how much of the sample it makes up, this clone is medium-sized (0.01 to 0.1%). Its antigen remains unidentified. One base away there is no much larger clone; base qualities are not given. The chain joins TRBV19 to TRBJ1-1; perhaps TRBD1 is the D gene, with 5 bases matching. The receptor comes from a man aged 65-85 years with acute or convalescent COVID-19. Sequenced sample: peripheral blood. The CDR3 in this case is CASRTQTENTEAFF. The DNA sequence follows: TGTGCCAGCCGAACCCAGACAGAGAACACTGAAGCTTTCTTT.